A single T cell receptor (beta chain) is shown here with its context. Its antigen is undetermined. The record originates from a study of follicular helper T cells after annual influenza vaccination. Study as a whole: Sampling occurred days 0, 7 and 28 after each influenza vaccination. For some subjects, blood spans the 2013-2014, 2014-2015 and 2015-2016 annual vaccinations. Study-wide results and limits: ICOS+CD38+ cTfh clonality change tracked circulating plasmablast frequency change.

Sequencing of TCRB used Survey level resolution. Repertoires were generated with immunoSEQ multiplex PCR, while TCRdb's copy carries only in-frame clones and drops some. The repertoire consists of 2,600 or so clones, with approximately 80% occurring once and the leading ten covering about 3.5%. Germline-derived CDR1 and CDR2 are SGHVS and FNYEAQ. Trimming removed 4 bases from V and 14 bases from J, with 30 bases in between. The CDR3 is 18 amino acids. Time point in this sample: 2015-2016 season, pre-vaccination. This clonotype was sampled from an adult who received the influenza vaccine. Sequencing was performed on CXCR5+ CD38- circulating T follicular helper cells from blood, taken on the day of influenza vaccination. The subset denotes: circulating Tfh, non-naive CD4+CXCR5+PD-1+ (ICOS+CD38+ or ICOS-CD38-). This chain connects TRBV7-6 to TRBJ2-6; D call uncertain. CDR3 sequence reads: CASSYTRESHKSGQLLTF. DNA of the CDR3: TGTGCCAGCAGCTACACGCGTGAATCTCACAAGTCGGGCCAACTCCTGACTTTC.